These 10 T cell receptor beta chains originate from one sample sequenced in a study of T cell responses to AZD1222 COVID-19 vaccine. The repertoire was sequenced with immunoSEQ multiplex PCR; TCRdb's copy has only in-frame clones and lacks some. The sample has about 120,000 clones, about nine tenths seen once. Source: peripheral blood, taken on day 0 of AZD1222 vaccination. These receptors all stem from an adult in good health.

The gene calls are TRBV6-5 and TRBJ1-3; 7 positions match TRBD1. V was clipped by 2 bases and J by 3 bases; unmatched bases: 7. The CDR3 has 16 amino acids. From germline, CDR1 is MNHEY and CDR2 SVGAGI. Here the CDR3 DNA reads TGTGCCAGCAGTTACGCGAACAGGGGAAGTGGAAACACCATATATTTT. Its protein product is CASSYANRGSGNTIYF.

The V and J genes are TRBV27 and TRBJ2-3, with D possibly matching TRBD1 (6 bases). Trimming stripped 9 bases from V and 5 bases from J, with 18 bases between. Germline CDR1 MNHEY, CDR2 SMNVEV (reference sequence). The CDR3 is made up of 14 amino acids. CDR3 nucleotide sequence: TGTGCCAGTAACGCCCAGGGACAAGGAGATACGCAGTATTTT. Amino acid sequence: CASNAQGQGDTQYF.

This clone is medium-sized by share. This chain uses TRBV6-4 with TRBJ2-3; 10 nucleotides line up with TRBD1. V lost 2 bases, J lost 4 bases, and 0 bases stayed unmatched. Germline V gene data show CDR1 as MRHNA and CDR2 as SNTAGT. The length of the CDR3 is 14 residues. CDR3 in DNA: TGTGCCAGCAGTGACGGACAGGGGGCAGATACGCAGTATTTT. Translating gives CASSDGQGADTQYF.

The chain carries TRBV30 and TRBJ1-1; D is unclear. The CDR3 runs 16 residues. CDR1 is GTSNPN, CDR2 SVGIG, per germline (reference sequence). The V and J ends lost 1 base and 2 bases respectively, with 17 bases between them. The DNA of the CDR3 is TGTGCCTGGAGTGATCCTGCGCGGAACCTCAACACTGAAGCTTTCTTT. It yields the protein CAWSDPARNLNTEAFF. Full variable domain (missing parts from reference TRBV30 and TRBJ1-1): SQTIHQWPATLVQPVGSPLSLECTVEGTSNPNLYWYRQAAGRGLQLLFYSVGIGQISSEVPQNLSASRPQDRQFILSSKKLLLSDSGFYLCAWSDPARNLNTEAFFGQGTRLTVV.

The chain employs TRBV5-1 and TRBJ1-2; TRBD1 matches at 7 bases. CDR3 length equals 14 residues. Germline values: CDR1 SGHRS, CDR2 YFSETQ. V lost 1 base, J lost 8 bases, and 8 bases stayed unmatched. Written as DNA, the CDR3 is TGCGCCAGCAGCTTGAACGAGGGGGCGAGGGGCTACACCTTC. Residues: CASSLNEGARGYTF.

V usage is TRBV30 and J usage is TRBJ1-2, with D possibly matching TRBD1 (5 bases). V lost 0 bases, J lost 8 bases, and 13 bases lay in between. The CDR3 runs to 13 residues. Looked up from germline, CDR1 is GTSNPN and CDR2 is SVGIG (reference sequence). The CDR3 sequence: CAWSVPPRAGYTF. The DNA for the CDR3 is TGTGCCTGGAGTGTGCCCCCCAGGGCGGGCTACACCTTC. The full variable domain, with the rest looked up from reference TRBV30 and TRBJ1-2, is SQTIHQWPATLVQPVGSPLSLECTVEGTSNPNLYWYRQAAGRGLQLLFYSVGIGQISSEVPQNLSASRPQDRQFILSSKKLLLSDSGFYLCAWSVPPRAGYTFGSGTRLTVV.

This chain uses TRBV5-1 with TRBJ2-3, with no clear D. Trimming shortened V by 3 bases and J by 4 bases, and 12 bases separated the two germline ends. Looked up from germline, CDR1 is SGHRS and CDR2 is YFSETQ. This CDR3 has 14 amino acids. CDR3 residues: CASSSTVSPDTQYF. The DNA for the CDR3 is TGCGCCAGCAGCTCCACGGTCAGCCCAGATACGCAGTATTTT.

This chain joins TRBV29-1 and TRBJ1-2, with D uncertain. The V and J ends lost 4 bases and 8 bases respectively, with 11 bases between them. The CDR3 is 11 residues long. CDR1 is SQVTM, CDR2 ANQGSEA, per germline. The CDR3, as DNA: TGCAGCGTTGCCCCGATAGAAGGCTACACCTTC. Amino acid sequence: CSVAPIEGYTF.

This chain connects TRBV29-1 to TRBJ1-2; 12 nucleotides match TRBD1. Germline CDR1 SQVTM, CDR2 ANQGSEA. The CDR3 consists of 12 residues. The CDR3 sequence: CSRDRGPHGYTF. The DNA for the CDR3 is TGCAGTCGGGACAGGGGGCCCCATGGCTACACCTTC.

This chain uses TRBV7-8 with TRBJ1-2, with D uncertain. V lost 4 bases and J lost 5, with 11 bases in between. Germline V gene data show CDR1 as SGHVS and CDR2 as FQNEAQ. This CDR3 is 13 amino acids long. The CDR3 here is CASSSADGYGYTF. The CDR3 nucleotides read TGTGCCAGCAGCTCCGCGGACGGGTATGGCTACACCTTC.